This T cell receptor beta chain stems from a study of technical replicates of blood from a handful of donors. CDR1 and CDR2 (germline): KGHSH, LQKENI. The V and J ends lost 5 bases and 3 bases respectively, with 10 bases between them. This CDR3 is built from 14 residues. TCRdb's table, derived via immunoSEQ multiplex PCR, lists solely in-frame clones and lacks some. The sample includes about 88,000 clones, about 94% seen only once; the top ten take over 0.2%. The sample comprised T cells isolated from PBMCs. The receptor was isolated from a human donor in good health. The rearrangement joins TRBV18 to TRBJ2-2; D may be TRBD2 (6 bases). The CDR3 DNA follows: TGTGCCAGCTCAGAGTCGGGAGACACCGGGGAGCTGTTTTTT. Amino acids: CASSESGDTGELFF.